The clone carrying this TCR beta chain was observed once. These data originate in a study of blood T cell repertoires in COVID-19. Study-wide background: Acute and convalescent COVID-19 samples came from the United States, Italy and Spain. T cells, B-cell-depleted T cells, or PBMCs provided the cDNA or gDNA that served as material.

Generated by immunoSEQ multiplex PCR, the TCRdb table keeps only in-frame clones and is missing some. Of roughly 330,000 clones listed, roughly nine tenths are singletons. Germline CDR1 and CDR2: SGHRS and YFSETQ. The junction had 6 bases not matched to a gene; V was cut back by 2 bases and J by 6 bases. The CDR3 runs 15 residues. J is TRBJ2-4 and V is TRBV5-1, with 9 bases lining up with TRBD1. This receptor was obtained from a man aged 18 to 30 who had recovered from COVID-19. The sample comprised peripheral blood. CDR3 in amino acids: CASSFWGQGANIQYF. The CDR3 coding sequence is TGCGCCAGCAGCTTTTGGGGACAGGGCGCAAACATTCAGTACTTC.